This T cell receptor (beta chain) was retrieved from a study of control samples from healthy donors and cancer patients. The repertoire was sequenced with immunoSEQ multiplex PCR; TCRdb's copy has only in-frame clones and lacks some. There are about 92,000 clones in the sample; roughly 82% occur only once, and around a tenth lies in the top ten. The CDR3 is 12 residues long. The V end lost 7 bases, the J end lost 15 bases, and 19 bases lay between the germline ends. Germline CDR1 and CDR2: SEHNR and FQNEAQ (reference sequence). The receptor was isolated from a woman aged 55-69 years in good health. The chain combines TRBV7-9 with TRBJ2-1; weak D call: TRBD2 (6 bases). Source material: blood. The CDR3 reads CASTMGGSSGFF. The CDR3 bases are TGTGCCAGCACTATGGGGGGTTCGTCCGGGTTCTTC.